The T cell receptor beta chain described here comes from a study of T-cell reconstitution after alpha-beta-depleted transplantation in children. CDR3 size: 14 residues. Per the germline V gene, CDR1 is SGHKS and CDR2 is YYEKEE (reference sequence). The germline V and J ends were trimmed by 3 bases and 1 base, with 11 bases remaining between them. This clonotype was seen more than once but under ten times. Unique molecular identifiers featured in how the TCRbeta library was prepared. Via MiXCR, TCRdb re-called the PCR reads, giving one row per CDR3 protein. The table includes more than 450,000 distinct CDR3 sequences, around 20% detected once.

This receptor was obtained from a human donor who donated a stem cell graft to a child with acute lymphoblastic leukemia. The sample here was PBMCs from the stem cell graft donor, taken from the stem cell graft. The chain has TRBV5-5 and TRBJ2-7, with D possibly TRBD2 on 6 matching bases. The CDR3 coding sequence is TGTGCCAGCAGCTCCCCCGGGACTTCCTACGAGCAGTACTTC. It is translated as CASSSPGTSYEQYF. Drawing the rest from reference TRBV5-5 and TRBJ2-7, the complete variable domain is DAGVTQSPTHLIKTRGQQVTLRCSPISGHKSVSWYQQVLGQGPQFIFQYYEKEERGRGNFPDRFSARQFPNYSSELNVNALLLGDSALYLCASSSPGTSYEQYFGPGTRLTVT.